The 29 T cell receptor beta chains in this list originate from one sample, sequenced in a study of T-cell memory formation after mild COVID-19. TCRdb re-called the 5' RACE reads through MiXCR, storing one row per CDR3 protein. The table lists approximately 480,000 distinct CDR3 sequences, 15% to 20% of them singletons. Source material: PBMCs or a T cell subset sorted from them (not recorded which). Receptors originate from an adult woman who had mild COVID-19 (a few samples of this study predate the infection). Cell type and time point are not known.

The V and J genes are TRBV9 and TRBJ2-1; 8 positions match TRBD2. The germline V gene has CDR1 SGDLS and CDR2 YYNGEE. After removal of 0 bases from V and 1 base from J, the junction contained 3 bases not matched to a gene. The CDR3 contains 16 residues. CDR3 sequence reads: CASSVVAGGSYNEQFF. CDR3 bases: TGTGCCAGCAGCGTAGTTGCGGGAGGATCCTACAATGAGCAGTTCTTC.

CDR3 coding DNA: TGTGCCAGCCTTGACAGGGAATCTGGTGAGCAGTTCTTC. It encodes CASLDRESGEQFF. V usage is TRBV18 and J usage is TRBJ2-1, with 7 bases lining up with TRBD1. The CDR3 length is 13 residues. The germline CDR1 and CDR2 sequences are KGHSH and LQKENI. V trimming: 8 bases; J trimming: 9 bases; junction bases outside the gene matches: 10. The entire variable domain, with the rest obtained from reference TRBV18 and TRBJ2-1, is as follows: NAGVMQNPRHLVRRRGQEARLRCSPMKGHSHVYWYRQLPEEGLKFMVYLQKENIIDESGMPKERFSAEFPKEGPSILRIQQVVRGDSAAYFCASLDRESGEQFFGPGTRLTVL.

This chain joins TRBV5-1 and TRBJ2-2, with 9 positions matching TRBD2. Germline-derived CDR1 and CDR2 are SGHRS and YFSETQ. The CDR3 runs 17 residues. Trimming at V came to 4 bases and at J to 4 bases, leaving 11 bases not matched to a gene. This CDR3 is CASSAGTSPRVTGELFF. The CDR3 DNA is TGCGCCAGCAGCGCCGGGACTAGCCCGAGAGTCACCGGGGAGCTGTTTTTT.

The chain is built from TRBV5-1 and TRBJ1-2; D may be TRBD1 (6 bases). The CDR3 is made up of 15 amino acids. Germline-derived CDR1 and CDR2 are SGHRS and YFSETQ. V was trimmed by 4 bases and J by 4 bases, leaving 17 bases between them. CDR3 DNA sequence: TGCGCCAGCAGCCTCCAACAGGGTCAGGGCTATGGCTACACCTTC. Protein: CASSLQQGQGYGYTF.

J is TRBJ2-1 and V is TRBV20-1; the D gene is possibly TRBD2 (5 bases). With 0 bases removed from V and 2 bases from J, the gap between germline ends came to 14 bases. Looked up from germline, CDR1 is DFQATT and CDR2 is SNEGSKA (reference sequence). The CDR3 sequence is 16 residues long. The CDR3 region is CSARDVDGVAYNEQFF. The CDR3 nucleotides are TGCAGTGCTAGAGATGTGGACGGGGTTGCCTACAATGAGCAGTTCTTC.

In this sample, this clonotype turned up many times. CDR3 in amino acids: CASRSNIRYTF. The CDR3 bases are TGTGCCAGCAGATCCAATATACGCTACACCTTC. The chain recombines TRBV7-2 with TRBJ1-2; D unclear. This CDR3 is built from 11 residues. Germline V CDR1 and CDR2: SGHTA, FQGNSA. Between the trimmed V and J ends, which lost 6 bases and 9 bases, there was a span of 11 bases.

CDR3 nucleotides: TGTGCCAGCGTCCGTACGACAGGGGGATCCTACGAGCAGTACTTC. It encodes CASVRTTGGSYEQYF. The genes are TRBV27 and TRBJ2-7, with TRBD1 identical over 9 bases. The CDR3 is 15 amino acids. Germline assignment: CDR1 MNHEY and CDR2 SMNVEV (reference sequence). V was pared by 8 bases and J by 1 base, with 9 bases of the junction left unmatched.

This clonotype appeared a few times. The gene calls are TRBV11-1 and TRBJ2-5, with 8 bases lining up with TRBD2. The CDR3 loop spans 13 amino acids. V lost 6 bases, J lost 3 bases, and 3 bases stayed unmatched. The V gene's germline CDR1 is SGHAT and CDR2 FQDESV (reference sequence). The CDR3 spells CASSPTSEETQYF. Here the CDR3 DNA reads TGTGCCAGCAGTCCGACTAGCGAAGAGACCCAGTACTTC.

This rearrangement joins TRBV4-3 to TRBJ2-1; TRBD2 agrees at 7 bases. The CDR3 runs 16 residues. V lost 0 bases, J lost 6 bases, and 8 bases stayed unmatched. CDR1 is LGHNA and CDR2 is YSLEER in the germline V gene. This chain's CDR3 is CASSQDQEGGSNEQFF. CDR3 bases: TGCGCCAGCAGCCAAGATCAGGAGGGAGGGAGCAATGAGCAGTTCTTC.

J is TRBJ1-5 and V is TRBV10-3; the match to TRBD1 covers 7 bases. The J call may not be correct, given that the DNA end is closer to TRBJ2-3. The length of the CDR3 is 15 residues. The germline CDR1 and CDR2 sequences are ENHRY and SYGVKD. The CDR3 DNA is TGTGCCATCAGTGAGGGAGGCAGGGGGAATCAGCCCCAGTATTTT. Residues: CAISEGGRGNQPQYF.

This clonotype appeared a few times. The chain couples TRBV24-1 to TRBJ2-3; 7 nucleotides agree with TRBD1. Germline V gene lookup returns CDR1 KGHDR and CDR2 SFDVKD. This CDR3 is built from 14 residues. The trim removed 3 bases at V and 6 bases at J, leaving 5 bases unmatched. CDR3: CATSDRKGADTQYF. Written as DNA, the CDR3 is TGTGCCACCAGTGATAGAAAGGGGGCGGATACGCAGTATTTT.

The rearrangement joins TRBV5-1 to TRBJ1-5; TRBD1 matches at 10 bases. Germline trimming cut 4 bases from V and 4 bases from J; bases unmatched to any gene: 5. Germline CDR1 and CDR2: SGHRS and YFSETQ. The length of the CDR3 is 15 residues. The CDR3 DNA reads as TGCGCCAGCAGCGCGGGACAGGGGCTGAATCAGCCCCAGCATTTT. Amino acid sequence: CASSAGQGLNQPQHF.

This clonotype has ten or more counts. This chain uses TRBV6-5 with TRBJ1-3; D gene unclear. The germline V gene has CDR1 MNHEY and CDR2 SVGAGI. This CDR3 is built from 16 residues. Trimming removed 2 bases at V and 0 bases at J, with 11 bases between. The CDR3 nucleotides are TGTGCCAGCAGTTACCGACCAGTTTTCTCTGGAAACACCATATATTTT. Translation gives CASSYRPVFSGNTIYF.

The V call is TRBV20-1, the J call TRBJ2-7, with D perhaps matching TRBD2 (6 bases). CDR1 is DFQATT, CDR2 SNEGSKA, per germline (reference sequence). Trimming took 5 bases from V and 4 from J, leaving 12 bases between them. There are 12 residues in the CDR3. The CDR3 DNA reads TGCAGTGCTGAGGACGGGGGATACGAGCAGTACTTC. Protein sequence: CSAEDGGYEQYF.

This clonotype has just a few counts. The gene calls are TRBV12-3 or TRBV12-4 and TRBJ2-1; TRBD2 is a possible D gene (5 bases). The CDR3 spans 11 residues. Trimming removed 3 bases at V and 15 bases at J, with 12 bases between. The CDR3 DNA follows: TGTGCCAGCAGTTTTACTAGTCGGGTGTTCTTC. Protein sequence: CASSFTSRVFF.

This clonotype was seen at least ten times. The rearrangement links TRBV7-9 to TRBJ2-2; D is unresolved. This CDR3 is built from 13 residues. V was clipped by 0 bases and J by 3 bases, with 2 bases between them. CDR1 SEHNR and CDR2 FQNEAQ come from the germline V gene (reference sequence). The CDR3 nucleotides read TGTGCCAGCAGCTTAGCCTACACCGGGGAGCTGTTTTTT. It translates to CASSLAYTGELFF.

This clonotype appeared a few times. The V gene is TRBV12-3 or TRBV12-4, the J gene TRBJ1-1, with a possible D match to TRBD1 (5 bases). Trimming cost V 6 bases and J 3 bases, with 11 bases left between them. This CDR3 contains 13 residues. The CDR3 sequence is CASSKQVYTEAFF. The DNA for the CDR3 is TGTGCCAGCAGCAAACAGGTTTACACTGAAGCTTTCTTT.

This clonotype showed up just a few times. V and J are TRBV18 and TRBJ2-4; D may be TRBD1 (6 bases). This CDR3 is built from 15 residues. Germline V CDR1 and CDR2: KGHSH, LQKENI. V gave up 2 bases and J gave up 7 bases, with 15 bases separating them. This CDR3 reads CASSPTGFGGNIQYF. The CDR3 DNA sequence: TGTGCCAGCTCACCAACAGGGTTTGGTGGGAACATTCAGTACTTC. The variable domain in full, completed from reference TRBV18 and TRBJ2-4, reads NAGVMQNPRHLVRRRGQEARLRCSPMKGHSHVYWYRQLPEEGLKFMVYLQKENIIDESGMPKERFSAEFPKEGPSILRIQQVVRGDSAAYFCASSPTGFGGNIQYFGAGTRLSVL.

The rearrangement joins TRBV12-3 or TRBV12-4 to TRBJ2-2; D might be TRBD2 (5 bases). The CDR3 is 18 residues long. The germline V and J ends were trimmed by 3 bases and 5 bases, with 22 bases remaining between them. The CDR3 region is CASSFPPAGGPSTGELFF. For the CDR3, the DNA is TGTGCCAGCAGTTTCCCCCCTGCAGGAGGTCCTTCTACCGGGGAGCTGTTTTTT.

With respect to this clonotype: One junction end disagrees with the germline gene, perhaps due to a read error. The gene calls are TRBV7-7 and TRBJ2-5; 12 positions match TRBD2. Germline CDR1 SSHAT, CDR2 FNYEAQ (reference sequence). The CDR3 totals 17 residues. For the CDR3, the DNA is TGTGCTAGCAGCCCCTCGACTAGCGGGAGTCGACGAGAGACCCAGTACTTC. It is translated as CASSPSTSGSRRETQYF.

This clonotype was recorded a few times. CDR3 protein: CASSSPSDRALNTEAFF. The CDR3 nucleotides are TGTGCCAGCAGCTCTCCCTCGGACAGAGCCCTGAACACTGAAGCTTTCTTT. The rearrangement links TRBV7-2 to TRBJ1-1; maybe TRBD1 (6 bases). The germline V and J ends were trimmed by 4 bases and 0 bases, with 18 bases remaining between them. Germline assignment: CDR1 SGHTA and CDR2 FQGNSA. This CDR3 is 17 amino acids long.

The V and J genes are TRBV2 and TRBJ2-5; no definite D call. The germline V gene encodes CDR1 SNHLY and CDR2 FYNNEI. This CDR3 has 13 amino acids. V lost 7 bases, J lost 6 bases, and 15 bases lay in between. The CDR3 coding sequence is TGTGCCAGCAAACAACAGTGGATGAAGACCCAGTACTTC. Amino acids: CASKQQWMKTQYF. Supplemented by reference TRBV2 and TRBJ2-5, the full variable domain reads EPEVTQTPSHQVTQMGQEVILRCVPISNHLYFYWYRQILGQKVEFLVSFYNNEISEKSEIFDDQFSVERPDGSNFTLKIRSTKLEDSAMYFCASKQQWMKTQYFGPGTRLLVL.

This clonotype was counted a few times. V gene TRBV5-1 combines with J gene TRBJ2-7; D gene unclear. The CDR3 loop spans 13 amino acids. Trimming cost V 1 base and J 5 bases, with 10 bases left between them. CDR1 and CDR2 from the germline V gene are SGHRS and YFSETQ. Here the CDR3 reads CASSLNEMDEQYF. In nucleotides, the CDR3 is TGCGCCAGCAGCTTGAATGAAATGGACGAGCAGTACTTC.

The table lists this clonotype with a few counts. The chain combines TRBV4-1 with TRBJ1-2; D remains ambiguous. The CDR3 contains 17 residues. From germline, CDR1 is MGHRA and CDR2 YSYEKL. The V end lost 1 base, the J end lost 3 bases, and 18 bases lay between the germline ends. This chain's CDR3 is CASSQVSVSPQDYGYTF. The CDR3 DNA reads TGCGCCAGCAGCCAAGTGTCAGTTTCCCCTCAGGACTATGGCTACACCTTC.

This chain connects TRBV3-1 to TRBJ2-7, with 7 bases lining up with TRBD2. Germline assignment: CDR1 LGHDT and CDR2 YNNKEL (reference sequence). Trimming at V came to 3 bases and at J to 6 bases, leaving 8 bases not matched to a gene. The CDR3 runs to 14 residues. The CDR3 nucleotides read TGTGCCAGCAGCCACGGGACTACCTCGCGCGAGCAGTACTTC. It yields the protein CASSHGTTSREQYF.

This clonotype was picked up a small number of times. The V and J genes are TRBV7-3 and TRBJ2-1, with D perhaps matching TRBD1 or TRBD2 (5 bases each). The V gene's germline CDR1 is SGHTA and CDR2 FQGTGA. V gave up 5 bases and J gave up 4 bases, with 15 bases separating them. This CDR3 has 15 amino acids. The CDR3 DNA sequence: TGTGCCAGCAGCCCCCCGGGGCCCCCATACAATGAGCAGTTCTTC. This encodes CASSPPGPPYNEQFF.

The CDR3 DNA reads as TGTGCCAGCAGCCCCCCCCTGCCCGGGGAGCTGTTTTTT. Amino acids: CASSPPLPGELFF. V is TRBV7-3 and J is TRBJ2-2; D ambiguous. V was trimmed by 5 bases and J by 6 bases, leaving 10 bases between them. This CDR3 has 13 residues. Germline V CDR1 and CDR2: SGHTA, FQGTGA. Using reference TRBV7-3 and TRBJ2-2 for the parts outside the CDR3, the full variable domain is GAGVSQTPSNKVTEKGKYVELRCDPISGHTALYWYRQSLGQGPEFLIYFQGTGAADDSGLPNDRFFAVRPEGSVSTLKIQRTERGDSAVYLCASSPPLPGELFFGEGSRLTVL.

The chain recombines TRBV19 with TRBJ2-7; 9 nucleotides align to TRBD2. The CDR3 is made up of 15 amino acids. After removal of 4 bases from V and 3 bases from J, the junction contained 7 bases not matched to a gene. CDR1 and CDR2 from the germline V gene are LNHDA and SQIVND (reference sequence). CDR3 loop: CASSTLAGWVYEQYF. The CDR3 DNA is TGTGCCAGTAGTACCCTAGCGGGATGGGTCTACGAGCAGTACTTC. Looking up the rest from reference TRBV19 and TRBJ2-7 gives the full variable domain: DGGITQSPKYLFRKEGQNVTLSCEQNLNHDAMYWYRQDPGQGLRLIYYSQIVNDFQKGDIAEGYSVSREKKESFPLTVTSAQKNPTAFYLCASSTLAGWVYEQYFGPGTRLTVT.

The rearrangement uses TRBV9 and TRBJ2-1; D unclear. Germline V gives CDR1 SGDLS, CDR2 YYNGEE. The CDR3 consists of 16 residues. V was cut by 0 bases and J by 1 base, with 11 bases left in between. The CDR3 nucleotides read TGTGCCAGCAGCGTAGGAGGCAGACCTTCCTACAATGAGCAGTTCTTC. This encodes CASSVGGRPSYNEQFF.